This is a list of T cell receptor beta chains from one sample in a study of blood T cell repertoires in COVID-19. Measured with immunoSEQ multiplex PCR; TCRdb has only the in-frame clones, and not every one. Among 100,000 to 150,000 clones listed, about 76% were seen once. Sequenced material: peripheral blood. The receptors derive from a woman aged 60-70 years with active or convalescent COVID-19. Both conserved end residues are part of each CDR3. A D gene is named only where the DNA matches it firmly. Size is omitted from some rows. Given values are once, few, many or a class for expanded clones.

TRBV3-1/TRBV3-2,TRBD2,.,TRBJ2-3,CASSSLAGGSTDTQYF,TGTGCCAGCAGCTCGCTAGCGGGAGGGAGCACAGATACGCAGTATTTT
TRBV4-3,.,.,TRBJ2-1,CASSQERVIYNEQFF,TGCGCCAGCAGCCAAGAGCGGGTAATCTACAATGAGCAGTTCTTC
TRBV3-1/TRBV3-2,.,.,TRBJ2-1,CASSQKPSSYNEQFF,TGTGCCAGCAGCCAGAAACCGAGCTCCTACAATGAGCAGTTCTTC
TRBV11-3,TRBD2,.,TRBJ2-5,CASSSGGEETQYF,TGTGCCAGCAGCTCGGGGGGGGAAGAGACCCAGTACTTC
TRBV5-1,TRBD1,.,TRBJ1-2,CASSLLTGVLRYGYTF,TGCGCCAGCAGCTTACTGACAGGGGTACTAAGATATGGCTACACCTTC
TRBV11-2,TRBD2,.,TRBJ2-3,CASRSWGSGGKTDTQYF,TGTGCCAGCAGATCATGGGGGTCGGGGGGGAAGACAGATACGCAGTATTTT
TRBV2,.,.,TRBJ2-3,CASSEIDSGTDTQYF,TGTGCCAGCAGTGAAATTGACAGCGGCACAGATACGCAGTATTTT
TRBV9,.,.,TRBJ2-2,CASRWTDYTGELFF,TGTGCCAGCCGGTGGACAGACTACACCGGGGAGCTGTTTTTT
TRBV27,.,.,TRBJ1-1,CASKDPYRGERTEAFF,TGTGCCAGCAAGGACCCTTACCGGGGGGAACGGACTGAAGCTTTCTTT
TRBV7-2,.,.,TRBJ1-4,CASSSSARAGTNEKLFF,TGTGCCAGCAGCTCGTCCGCCAGGGCCGGAACTAATGAAAAACTGTTTTTT
TRBV27,.,.,TRBJ1-2,CASSPVPGYHGYTF,TGTGCCAGCAGTCCTGTCCCGGGGTACCATGGCTACACCTTC
TRBV30,TRBD2,.,TRBJ2-3,CAWGTSGFTDTQYF,TGTGCCTGGGGGACTAGCGGATTCACAGATACGCAGTATTTT
TRBV7-3,TRBD2,.,TRBJ2-7,CASSLFCGRASYEQYF,TGTGCCAGCAGCTTATTTTGCGGGAGAGCATCCTACGAGCAGTACTTC
TRBV10-3,.,.,TRBJ1-4,CAISPDIGPEKLFF,TGTGCCATCAGTCCCGACATCGGCCCCGAAAAACTGTTTTTT
TRBV21-1,.,.,TRBJ2-3,CASRLAGGEGTSDTQYF,TGTGCCAGCAGGCTAGCGGGAGGCGAAGGAACCTCAGATACGCAGTATTTT
TRBV3-1/TRBV3-2,TRBD2,.,TRBJ2-5,CASSPMGLAGEETQYF,TGTGCCAGCAGCCCCATGGGACTAGCGGGGGAAGAGACCCAGTACTTC
TRBV7-2,.,.,TRBJ2-3,CASSLAGGANTDTQYF,TGTGCCAGCAGCTTAGCTGGTGGGGCAAACACAGATACGCAGTATTTT
TRBV29-1,TRBD1,.,TRBJ1-5,CSVLGQGGQPQHF,TGCAGCGTTTTGGGACAGGGAGGTCAGCCCCAGCATTTT
TRBV5-1,.,.,TRBJ2-5,CASSLRSIGQETQYF,TGCGCCAGCAGCTTGCGATCCATCGGCCAAGAGACCCAGTACTTC
TRBV6-1,.,.,TRBJ1-4,CASSEKRATNEKLFF,TGTGCCAGCAGTGAAAAGCGCGCAACTAATGAAAAACTGTTTTTT
TRBV3-1/TRBV3-2,TRBD2,.,TRBJ2-3,CASSEGLGSTDTQYF,TGTGCCAGCAGCGAAGGACTAGGAAGCACAGATACGCAGTATTTT
TRBV2,.,.,TRBJ2-5,CASRPYAQTSQETQYF,TGTGCCAGCAGACCCTATGCCCAGACTAGTCAAGAGACCCAGTACTTC
TRBV5-6,.,.,TRBJ1-1,CASSSQQGDTEAFF,TGTGCCAGCAGCTCTCAACAGGGTGACACTGAAGCTTTCTTT
TRBV7-2,TRBD2,.,TRBJ2-2,CASSLAGTSGGSGELFF,TGTGCCAGCAGCTTAGCGGGGACTAGCGGGGGGTCCGGGGAGCTGTTTTTT
TRBV27,TRBD2,.,TRBJ2-1,CASTRLAGVYNEQFF,TGTGCCAGCACCCGACTAGCGGGGGTCTACAATGAGCAGTTCTTC
TRBV11-2,.,.,TRBJ2-5,CASSLGQTGQETQYF,TGTGCCAGCAGCTTAGGGCAGACAGGTCAAGAGACCCAGTACTTC
TRBV3-1/TRBV3-2,.,.,TRBJ1-6,CASSSSGNSPLHF,TGTGCCAGCAGCTCTAGTGGAAATTCACCCCTCCACTTT
TRBV28,TRBD1,once,TRBJ1-5,CASTSPGQGTPQHF,TGTGCCAGCACCTCTCCGGGACAGGGGACGCCCCAGCATTTT
TRBV6-5,TRBD1,.,TRBJ1-2,CASSSAGTDVDGYTF,TGTGCCAGCAGCTCTGCCGGGACAGATGTGGATGGCTACACCTTC
TRBV27,.,.,TRBJ1-1,CASNNRENTEAFF,TGTGCCAGCAACAACAGGGAGAACACTGAAGCTTTCTTT
TRBV4-3,.,.,TRBJ1-2,CASSQGRGMIGYTF,TGCGCCAGCAGCCAGGGCAGGGGCATGATTGGCTACACCTTC
TRBV10-1,.,.,TRBJ2-7,CASSELQGGISYEQYF,TGCGCCAGCAGTGAATTACAGGGTGGGATTTCCTACGAGCAGTACTTC
TRBV7-8,TRBD2,.,TRBJ2-1,CASSLATSGSYNEQFF,TGTGCCAGCAGCTTAGCGACTAGCGGCTCCTACAATGAGCAGTTCTTC
TRBV24-1,.,.,TRBJ2-6,CATTDSSGANVLTF,TGTGCCACCACCGACAGCTCTGGGGCCAACGTCCTGACTTTC
TRBV27,TRBD2,.,TRBJ2-1,CASSLAGGSYNEQFF,TGTGCCAGCAGCTTAGCGGGAGGGTCCTACAATGAGCAGTTCTTC
TRBV6-5,TRBD2,.,TRBJ2-3,CASRSGRSSTDTQYF,TGTGCCAGCCGTAGCGGGAGGTCTAGCACAGATACGCAGTATTTT
TRBV28,TRBD1,.,TRBJ1-2,CASQNRSRAGGNYGYTF,TGTGCCAGCCAAAACCGATCGAGGGCAGGGGGTAACTATGGCTACACCTTC
TRBV3-1/TRBV3-2,.,once,TRBJ2-7,CASSHSPGTPSYEQYF,TGTGCCAGCAGCCACTCCCCCGGGACACCCTCCTACGAGCAGTACTTC
TRBV9,.,.,TRBJ1-3,CASSVDGGVGNTIYF,TGTGCCAGCAGCGTAGACGGAGGGGTCGGAAACACCATATATTTT
TRBV6-5,.,.,TRBJ1-1,CASTLGGLGKTEAFF,TGTGCCAGCACCCTGGGGGGATTGGGGAAAACTGAAGCTTTCTTT
TRBV7-2,.,few,TRBJ1-1,CASSPQLGAWNTEAFF,TGTGCCAGCAGCCCCCAACTGGGGGCCTGGAACACTGAAGCTTTCTTT
TRBV19,.,.,TRBJ1-1,CASSTYTEAFF,TGTGCCAGTAGTACTTACACTGAAGCTTTCTTT
TRBV6-5,.,.,TRBJ2-2,CASNYRANTGELFF,TGTGCCAGCAATTACAGAGCGAACACCGGGGAGCTGTTTTTT
TRBV5-1,TRBD2,once,TRBJ2-5,CASSLGAGGNQETQYF,TGCGCCAGCAGCTTGGGAGCGGGGGGGAACCAAGAGACCCAGTACTTC
TRBV7-2,.,.,TRBJ1-1,CASSLDLGRTEAFF,TGTGCCAGCAGCTTAGATTTGGGGAGAACTGAAGCTTTCTTT
TRBV10-1,.,.,TRBJ1-1,CASSETGAGTEAFF,TGCGCCAGCAGTGAGACCGGGGCGGGGACTGAAGCTTTCTTT
TRBV11-2,.,.,TRBJ2-3,CASSFNSGVVDTQYF,TGTGCCAGCAGCTTTAATTCGGGAGTTGTAGATACGCAGTATTTT
TRBV7-2,TRBD2,.,TRBJ2-1,CASSFGERLAGYNEQFF,TGTGCCAGCAGCTTCGGAGAGCGACTAGCGGGCTACAATGAGCAGTTCTTC
TRBV28,.,once,TRBJ1-5,CASSPTPLRNQPQHF,TGTGCCAGCAGTCCCACACCTCTCAGGAATCAGCCCCAGCATTTT
TRBV19,.,.,TRBJ1-3,CASSITGTSGNTIYF,TGTGCCAGTAGTATCACAGGGACCTCTGGAAACACCATATATTTT
TRBV6-1,.,few,TRBJ1-2,CASSEAFGREWEGYTF,TGTGCCAGCAGTGAAGCGTTCGGACGGGAGTGGGAAGGCTACACCTTC
TRBV7-9,.,.,TRBJ1-6,CASSFYRGVGDNSPLHF,TGTGCCAGCAGCTTCTACCGGGGGGTTGGAGATAATTCACCCCTCCACTTT
TRBV6-6,.,.,TRBJ1-2,CASSYSSGGKYRGYTF,TGTGCCAGCAGTTACTCTAGTGGCGGGAAGTATCGCGGCTACACCTTC
TRBV30,TRBD1,.,TRBJ2-7,CAWSAPRQGARDEQYF,TGTGCCTGGAGTGCGCCCCGACAGGGGGCGCGAGACGAGCAGTACTTC